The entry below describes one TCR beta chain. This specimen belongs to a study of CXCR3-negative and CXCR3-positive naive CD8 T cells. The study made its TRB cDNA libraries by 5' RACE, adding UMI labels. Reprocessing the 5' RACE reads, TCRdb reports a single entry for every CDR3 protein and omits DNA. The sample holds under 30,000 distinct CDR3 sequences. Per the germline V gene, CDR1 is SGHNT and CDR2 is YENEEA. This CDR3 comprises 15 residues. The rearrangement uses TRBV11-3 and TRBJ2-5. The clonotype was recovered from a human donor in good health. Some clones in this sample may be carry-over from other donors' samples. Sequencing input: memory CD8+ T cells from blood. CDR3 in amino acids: CASSLGTAYQETQYF.